One T cell receptor (beta chain) is described in this entry. Its antigen is unknown. The entry originates in a study of cytomegalovirus exposure and HLA in healthy donors. Study-level results: V- and J-gene trimming in TCR beta was tied to a missense DCLRE1C variant by an analysis performed later. It was confirmed in vitro that a few of the CMV-associated chains were specific for CMV antigens.

V lost 0 bases, J lost 1 base, and 9 bases lay in between. In germline, CDR1 is MNHEY, CDR2 SMNVEV (reference sequence). The CDR3 length is 15 residues. PCR employed 60 Vbeta and 13 Jbeta primers. This table comes from immunoSEQ multiplex PCR, and its TCRdb copy is limited to in-frame clones, with some not included. The sample lists about 140,000 clones; approximately 80% were seen once. This chain connects TRBV27 to TRBJ1-1; D ambiguous. The origin of this receptor is a woman aged 18-35 years in good health and CMV-seropositive. Material for sequencing was PBMCs. Here the CDR3 DNA reads TGTGCCAGCAGTTTATCTCCCAAAGCGAACACTGAAGCTTTCTTT. As protein: CASSLSPKANTEAFF.